Listed below are T cell receptor beta chains from one sample, sequenced in a study of blood T cell repertoires in COVID-19. Only in-frame clones appear in the TCRdb table, and some are missing; sequencing was by immunoSEQ multiplex PCR. This table has under 250,000 clones, roughly four fifths appearing once. The sample consisted of PBMCs or T cells enriched from blood (not recorded which). These receptors came from a woman between 45 and 60 years old who had been exposed to COVID-19. Both conserved end residues are trimmed from each CDR3. Fields, in order: CDR3 protein, J gene, D gene, V gene. The D gene is left open where the match is weak.

cdr3_aa: SVRTRQYGYT; j_call: TRBJ1-2; d_call: NA; v_call: TRBV29-1
cdr3_aa: ASRIPGGGSYNEQF; j_call: TRBJ2-1; d_call: TRBD2; v_call: TRBV28
cdr3_aa: ASSLSTGVAYEQY; j_call: TRBJ2-7; d_call: TRBD1; v_call: TRBV5-1
cdr3_aa: ASSFTTEAF; j_call: TRBJ1-1; d_call: NA; v_call: TRBV7-9
cdr3_aa: ARSLGDRFRAF; j_call: TRBJ1-1; d_call: TRBD1; v_call: TRBV5-3
cdr3_aa: ASSHLPDTQY; j_call: TRBJ2-3; d_call: NA; v_call: TRBV14
cdr3_aa: ASSSSGNQPQH; j_call: TRBJ1-5; d_call: NA; v_call: TRBV7-9
cdr3_aa: ASSFDGVYGYT; j_call: TRBJ1-2; d_call: NA; v_call: TRBV5-5
cdr3_aa: ASSTTSNYGYT; j_call: TRBJ1-2; d_call: NA; v_call: TRBV7-9
cdr3_aa: SASLQGLNYGYT; j_call: TRBJ1-2; d_call: NA; v_call: TRBV20-1
cdr3_aa: SAITGDGYT; j_call: TRBJ1-2; d_call: TRBD1; v_call: TRBV29-1
cdr3_aa: ASSLESGGLSANTGELF; j_call: TRBJ2-2; d_call: TRBD2; v_call: TRBV5-1
cdr3_aa: ASSTGTGGADTQY; j_call: TRBJ2-3; d_call: TRBD1; v_call: TRBV7-9
cdr3_aa: ASSIVRLAGNTGELF; j_call: TRBJ2-2; d_call: TRBD2; v_call: TRBV19
cdr3_aa: ASSLGAGSPLH; j_call: TRBJ1-6; d_call: NA; v_call: TRBV27
cdr3_aa: ASSEQGRSGANVLT; j_call: TRBJ2-6; d_call: NA; v_call: TRBV2
cdr3_aa: ASSFARDGYT; j_call: TRBJ1-2; d_call: NA; v_call: TRBV28
cdr3_aa: ASSYTGAYQPQH; j_call: TRBJ1-5; d_call: NA; v_call: TRBV6-2/TRBV6-3
cdr3_aa: ASNRQGNTGELF; j_call: TRBJ2-2; d_call: TRBD1; v_call: TRBV2
cdr3_aa: ASSRAPGTQETQY; j_call: TRBJ2-5; d_call: NA; v_call: TRBV18
cdr3_aa: ASSPRAPTPRQVKDNEQF; j_call: TRBJ2-1; d_call: NA; v_call: TRBV27
cdr3_aa: ASSPGTGVGEQF; j_call: TRBJ2-1; d_call: TRBD1; v_call: TRBV5-1
cdr3_aa: ASSLDTRSYNEQF; j_call: TRBJ2-1; d_call: NA; v_call: TRBV5-1
cdr3_aa: ASSAGGTNTEAF; j_call: TRBJ1-1; d_call: NA; v_call: TRBV9
cdr3_aa: ASSGGGQAIQPQH; j_call: TRBJ1-5; d_call: TRBD1; v_call: TRBV28
cdr3_aa: ASSLAGGDRNTEAF; j_call: TRBJ1-1; d_call: TRBD1; v_call: TRBV5-6
cdr3_aa: ASSQNRGPGTEAF; j_call: TRBJ1-1; d_call: TRBD1; v_call: TRBV4-3
cdr3_aa: ASSLSGSAREQY; j_call: TRBJ2-7; d_call: NA; v_call: TRBV28
cdr3_aa: ASSLTTNYGYT; j_call: TRBJ1-2; d_call: NA; v_call: TRBV14
cdr3_aa: ASSLAGGNEQF; j_call: TRBJ2-1; d_call: TRBD2; v_call: TRBV5-6
cdr3_aa: ASSLTLNSGNTIY; j_call: TRBJ1-3; d_call: NA; v_call: TRBV7-2
cdr3_aa: ASSERGQASRF; j_call: TRBJ1-2; d_call: TRBD1; v_call: TRBV10-1
cdr3_aa: ASRRAEETQY; j_call: TRBJ2-5; d_call: NA; v_call: TRBV5-1
cdr3_aa: ASKVHPKILGELF; j_call: TRBJ2-2; d_call: NA; v_call: TRBV19